One sample yielded the 29 T cell receptor beta chains listed below, sequenced in a study of blood T cell repertoires in COVID-19. Here immunoSEQ multiplex PCR was the method, and the copy in TCRdb shows in-frame clones only, minus some. The sample yields 50,000 or so clones, 85% to 90% seen once. Input material: peripheral blood. Source of these receptors: a man in his forties or fifties with active COVID-19.

The rearrangement joins TRBV14 to TRBJ2-7; D is possibly TRBD1 (6 bases). Looked up from germline, CDR1 is SGHDN and CDR2 is FVKESK. CDR3 size: 15 residues. V dropped 3 bases and J dropped 3 bases, with 15 bases sitting between them. The CDR3 loop reads CASSHPGVKYYEQYF. The CDR3 bases are TGTGCCAGCAGCCATCCAGGGGTCAAGTACTACGAGCAGTACTTC.

The chain recombines TRBV27 with TRBJ2-1; D is perhaps TRBD1 (6 bases). Trimming stripped 9 bases from V and 7 bases from J, with 16 bases between. This CDR3 has 13 amino acids. CDR1 and CDR2 (germline): MNHEY, SMNVEV (reference sequence). In DNA, the CDR3 is TGTGCCAGTCGTCAACAGGGTTCTAATGAGCAGTTCTTC. This sequence encodes CASRQQGSNEQFF.

This clone was detected only a few times. The chain employs TRBV27 and TRBJ2-1; 10 nucleotides align to TRBD2. Germline lookup yields CDR1 MNHEY and CDR2 SMNVEV (reference sequence). The CDR3 has 13 amino acids. The J segment lost 7 bases and the V segment lost 7 bases, leaving 4 bases of the junction unmatched. The CDR3, as DNA: TGTGCCAGCACTGCTAGCGGGAGTAATGAGCAGTTCTTC. This codes for CASTASGSNEQFF.

The V and J genes are TRBV4-1 and TRBJ1-4; D uncertain. V lost 0 bases, J lost 0 bases, and 8 bases lay in between. The CDR3 is 16 amino acids. Looked up from germline, CDR1 is MGHRA and CDR2 is YSYEKL. The CDR3 DNA is TGCGCCAGCAGCCAAGATCGGGGTTCAACTAATGAAAAACTGTTTTTT. It is translated as CASSQDRGSTNEKLFF.

Of note for this clone: At the DNA level, this CDR3 is encoded by other sequences in the same sample as well. The chain couples TRBV18 to TRBJ2-7; TRBD1 aligns across 7 bases. After removal of 6 bases from V and 2 bases from J, the junction contained 7 bases not matched to a gene. CDR1 and CDR2 from the germline V gene are KGHSH and LQKENI. The CDR3 is made up of 14 amino acids. CDR3 protein: CASSLGQSTYEQYF. The CDR3 nucleotides read TGTGCCAGCTCGCTGGGACAGAGCACCTACGAGCAGTACTTC.

The gene calls are TRBV11-2 and TRBJ1-5; the match to TRBD1 covers 7 bases. V gave up 5 bases and J gave up 5 bases; unmatched junction bases: 6. Per germline, CDR1 SGHAT and CDR2 FQNNGV. The CDR3 is 14 residues long. This CDR3 is CASSQDRADQPQHF. In nucleotides, the CDR3 is TGTGCCAGCAGCCAAGACAGGGCCGATCAGCCCCAGCATTTT.

Here the CDR3 DNA reads TGTGCCACCAGTGATTGGACAGGGACCAATGAGCAGTTCTTC. Its translation: CATSDWTGTNEQFF. The genes are TRBV24-1 and TRBJ2-1; 8 bases are a match to TRBD1. This CDR3 region has 14 residues. CDR1 is KGHDR and CDR2 is SFDVKD in the germline V gene. With V trimmed by 2 bases and J by 6 bases, 2 bases remained unmatched.

This clone was counted many times. In DNA form, the CDR3 reads TGTGCCAGCAGCTTTGGCCAGGGAAAGTACAATGAGCAGTTCTTC. Its protein is CASSFGQGKYNEQFF. This chain joins TRBV7-2 and TRBJ2-1, with D maybe TRBD1 (5 bases). V lost 3 bases and J 4 bases, leaving 13 bases between the germline ends. In germline, CDR1 is SGHTA, CDR2 FQGNSA. The CDR3 loop spans 15 amino acids.

CDR3 nucleotide sequence: TGTGCCACCAGCAGTGCCTTACAGGGGTACCAAGAGACCCAGTACTTC. It codes for CATSSALQGYQETQYF. V usage is TRBV15 and J usage is TRBJ2-5; 7 nucleotides align to TRBD1. Trimming removed 3 bases from V and 0 bases from J; junction bases left unmatched: 7. Germline CDR1 reads LNHNV; CDR2 reads YYDKDF (reference sequence). CDR3 length equals 16 residues.

The chain links TRBV30 to TRBJ1-2, with D perhaps TRBD1 (5 bases). This CDR3 has 11 residues. The V and J ends lost 2 bases and 11 bases respectively, with 12 bases between them. Germline lookup yields CDR1 GTSNPN and CDR2 SVGIG (reference sequence). CDR3 nucleotides: TGTGCCTGGAGTTCAGGGCCTGGTTACACCTTC. It translates to CAWSSGPGYTF. The full variable domain, rest sourced from reference TRBV30 and TRBJ1-2, is SQTIHQWPATLVQPVGSPLSLECTVEGTSNPNLYWYRQAAGRGLQLLFYSVGIGQISSEVPQNLSASRPQDRQFILSSKKLLLSDSGFYLCAWSSGPGYTFGSGTRLTVV.

In its sample, this clone was seen once. This chain uses TRBV12-3 or TRBV12-4 with TRBJ1-2; tentatively, D is TRBD1 (6 bases). Trimming stripped 2 bases from V and 8 bases from J, with 12 bases between. The CDR3 runs 13 residues. In nucleotides, the CDR3 is TGTGCCAGCAGTTTACGGCAGGGACACGGCTACACCTTC. Translation: CASSLRQGHGYTF.

The CDR3 coding sequence is TGCGCCAGCAGCTTGGAAGTCGGAGGGAATTCACCCCTCCACTTT. Translation: CASSLEVGGNSPLHF. The gene calls are TRBV5-1 and TRBJ1-6; D unclear. CDR3 size: 15 residues. Germline lookup yields CDR1 SGHRS and CDR2 YFSETQ. With 0 bases removed from V and 7 bases from J, the gap between germline ends came to 11 bases.

This clone was counted a few times. The gene calls are TRBV7-6 and TRBJ2-3; 8 bases are a match to TRBD2. Trimming cost V 5 bases and J 1 base; bases outside gene matches: 5. The CDR3 extends over 15 amino acids. Germline CDR1 is SGHVS and CDR2 is FNYEAQ. CDR3 sequence: CASSRSGSRTDTQYF. As DNA, the CDR3 is TGTGCCAGCAGCCGGAGCGGGAGTCGCACAGATACGCAGTATTTT.

V is TRBV3-1 (or the pseudogene TRBV3-2) and J is TRBJ2-3; 7 bases fit TRBD2. This CDR3 region has 14 residues. J lost 4 bases, V lost 4 bases, and 5 bases had no gene match. CDR1 is LGHDT and CDR2 is YNNKEL in the germline V gene (reference sequence). The CDR3 DNA is TGTGCCAGCAGCCTGCGGGGGAGTTCAGATACGCAGTATTTT. It is translated as CASSLRGSSDTQYF.

Remarks on this clone: One end of the junction fails to match germline, which may point to a read error. Other DNA sequences from this sample encode an identical CDR3 as well. V and J are TRBV2 and TRBJ1-6; D remains unclear. The germline gives CDR1 SNHLY, CDR2 FYNNEI. The CDR3 is 15 residues long. In DNA form, the CDR3 reads TGTGCCAGCAGATCAGGCAGCCCCTATAATTCACCTCTCCACTTT. This encodes CASRSGSPYNSPLHF. Together with reference TRBV2 and TRBJ1-6, the CDR3 gives the full variable domain: EPEVTQTPSHQVTQMGQEVILRCVPISNHLYFYWYRQILGQKVEFLVSFYNNEISEKSEIFDDQFSVERPDGSNFTLKIRSTKLEDSAMYFCASRSGSPYNSPLHFGNGTRLTVT.

V and J are TRBV15 and TRBJ1-5; maybe TRBD1 (6 bases). This CDR3 has 16 residues. V lost 0 bases and J 3 bases, leaving 12 bases between the germline ends. Germline CDR1 and CDR2: LNHNV and YYDKDF (reference sequence). CDR3 nucleotide sequence: TGTGCCACCAGCAGAGATTACGGACAGCACAATCAGCCCCAGCATTTT. Translating gives CATSRDYGQHNQPQHF.

The gene calls are TRBV20-1 and TRBJ2-7, with D perhaps TRBD1 (5 bases). V lost 3 bases and J lost 7, with 10 bases in between. Germline V gives CDR1 DFQATT, CDR2 SNEGSKA (reference sequence). There are 11 residues in the CDR3. Here the CDR3 reads CSARGLGEQYF. In nucleotides, the CDR3 is TGCAGTGCTAGGGGGCTAGGGGAGCAGTACTTC.

There are a few counts of this clone. J is TRBJ2-3 and V is TRBV20-1; 8 bases align to TRBD2. The CDR3 contains 14 residues. Germline V CDR1 and CDR2: DFQATT, SNEGSKA (reference sequence). With 3 bases clipped from V and 2 bases from J, the junction kept 4 bases outside the gene matches. CDR3 residues: CSASTSGITDTQYF. In nucleotides, the CDR3 is TGCAGTGCTAGTACTAGCGGTATCACAGATACGCAGTATTTT.

V is TRBV5-4 and J is TRBJ1-1; tentative D call: TRBD1 (5 bases). CDR1 is SGHNT and CDR2 is YYREEE in the germline V gene (reference sequence). Trimming left V 3 bases short and J 7 bases short, with 22 bases between. The CDR3 spans 16 residues. In nucleotides, the CDR3 is TGTGCCAGCAGCTGGGGCCGCCAAAGGGGAATTTTTGAAGCTTTCTTT. Translating gives CASSWGRQRGIFEAFF.

This chain uses TRBV4-2 with TRBJ1-5; D ambiguous. Deletions cut 0 bases from V and 6 bases from J, with 21 bases between. There are 18 residues in the CDR3. Germline assignment: CDR1 LGHNA and CDR2 YNFKEQ. CDR3: CASSQDLSATLAAQPQHF. As DNA, the CDR3 is TGTGCCAGCAGCCAAGATCTTTCGGCGACTCTCGCTGCTCAGCCCCAGCATTTT.

The CDR3 coding sequence is TGTGCCAGCACCCAGAAGCGGGGAGGGCCCTACGAGCAGTACTTC. Protein product: CASTQKRGGPYEQYF. The V and J genes are TRBV6-5 and TRBJ2-7; 7 bases are a match to TRBD2. J gave up 2 bases and V 7 bases, and 11 bases lay outside the gene matches. This CDR3 contains 15 residues. Germline V lookup: CDR1 MNHEY, CDR2 SVGAGI.

The V and J genes are TRBV27 and TRBJ1-1; 10 nucleotides match TRBD1. Germline loops: CDR1 MNHEY, CDR2 SMNVEV (reference sequence). The CDR3 sequence is 15 residues long. The ends lost 4 bases at V and 3 bases at J; junction bases unmatched: 5. CDR3 sequence: CASSSSGQGYTEAFF. CDR3 DNA sequence: TGTGCCAGCAGTTCATCGGGACAGGGGTACACTGAAGCTTTCTTT.

V and J are TRBV30 and TRBJ2-3; no reliable D call. Looked up from germline, CDR1 is GTSNPN and CDR2 is SVGIG (reference sequence). CDR3 length: 14 residues. The germline V and J ends were trimmed by 3 bases and 1 base, with 11 bases remaining between them. The CDR3, as DNA: TGTGCCTGGAGAAAGCGAATGGGCACAGATACGCAGTATTTT. Its protein product is CAWRKRMGTDTQYF.

The chain combines TRBV7-5 with TRBJ2-2; whether TRBD1, the table's D call, matches the DNA was not checked. TRBV7-5 is termed a pseudogene. The CDR3 loop spans 15 amino acids. This CDR3 reads CARSPWPHFRGELFF. CDR3 DNA sequence: TGTGCCAGAAGCCCGTGGCCCCACTTCAGGGGGGAGCTGTTTTTT.

The genes are TRBV19 and TRBJ1-2; no reliable D call. This CDR3 region has 13 residues. Germline values: CDR1 LNHDA, CDR2 SQIVND (reference sequence). V lost 3 bases and J 2 bases, leaving 7 bases between the germline ends. CDR3 in DNA: TGTGCCAGTAGTATTCGGCGGAACTATGGCTACACCTTC. It is translated as CASSIRRNYGYTF. Complete variable domain (other parts from reference TRBV19 and TRBJ1-2): DGGITQSPKYLFRKEGQNVTLSCEQNLNHDAMYWYRQDPGQGLRLIYYSQIVNDFQKGDIAEGYSVSREKKESFPLTVTSAQKNPTAFYLCASSIRRNYGYTFGSGTRLTVV.

The chain combines TRBV28 with TRBJ1-5, with 7 bases fitting TRBD1. With 3 bases clipped from V and 9 bases from J, the junction kept 8 bases outside the gene matches. This CDR3 contains 14 residues. CDR1 is MDHEN, CDR2 SYDVKM, per germline. The CDR3 region is CASSLTGPSWPQHF. The CDR3 DNA reads as TGTGCCAGCAGTTTGACAGGGCCGAGCTGGCCCCAGCATTTT.

The rearrangement links TRBV24-1 to TRBJ2-5; 9 bases agree with TRBD2. The CDR3 consists of 15 residues. Trimming at V came to 2 bases and at J to 2 bases, leaving 2 bases not matched to a gene. Germline V gene data show CDR1 as KGHDR and CDR2 as SFDVKD. CDR3 coding DNA: TGTGCCACCAGTGATTGGACTAGCGCGCAAGAGACCCAGTACTTC. It yields the protein CATSDWTSAQETQYF.

The J gene is TRBJ1-5, the V gene TRBV27; D not resolved. Trimming stripped 3 bases from V and 0 bases from J, with 9 bases between. CDR1 is MNHEY and CDR2 is SMNVEV in the germline V gene (reference sequence). The CDR3 is 15 amino acids. The CDR3 nucleotides read TGTGCCAGCAGTTTGTTCAGTTATAGCAATCAGCCCCAGCATTTT. Protein sequence: CASSLFSYSNQPQHF.

This chain joins TRBV7-2 and TRBJ1-5; D gene ambiguous. The V and J ends lost 2 bases and 5 bases respectively, with 13 bases between them. The CDR3 covers 15 residues. CDR1 and CDR2 (germline): SGHTA, FQGNSA. The CDR3, as DNA: TGTGCCAGCAGCTTAAGCGTGGGTATGCATCAGCCCCAGCATTTT. Translating gives CASSLSVGMHQPQHF.